Below, 14 T cell receptor beta chains from the same sample are listed, as sequenced in a study of blood T cell repertoires in COVID-19. The repertoire was sequenced with immunoSEQ multiplex PCR; TCRdb's copy has only in-frame clones and lacks some. Of about 28,000 clones listed, around 90% are singletons. The sample consisted of peripheral blood. These TCRs come from a human donor in a cohort sampled during active COVID-19.

This chain joins TRBV18 and TRBJ2-1, with D possibly TRBD1 on 5 matching bases. The CDR3 loop spans 16 amino acids. The germline V and J ends were trimmed by 3 bases and 7 bases, with 19 bases remaining between them. Germline assignment: CDR1 KGHSH and CDR2 LQKENI. CDR3 in DNA: TGTGCCAGCTCACCGGGCAGGGCCTATGAAAGAAATGAGCAGTTCTTC. Its translation is CASSPGRAYERNEQFF.

The DNA for the CDR3 is TGTGCCAGCGGGCGGGTGGGCAGAGACACTGAAGCTTTCTTT. As protein: CASGRVGRDTEAFF. J is TRBJ1-1 and V is TRBV9; no firm D call. The CDR3 runs 14 residues. The V end lost 7 bases, the J end lost 3 bases, and 16 bases lay between the germline ends. CDR1 and CDR2 (germline): SGDLS, YYNGEE. The whole variable domain, remainder taken from reference TRBV9 and TRBJ1-1, is DSGVTQTPKHLITATGQRVTLRCSPRSGDLSVYWYQQSLDQGLQFLIQYYNGEERAKGNILERFSAQQFPDLHSELNLSSLELGDSALYFCASGRVGRDTEAFFGQGTRLTVV.

The chain's CDR3 is CASSTSGQGSLNTEAFF. Written as DNA, the CDR3 is TGTGCCAGTAGTACCTCAGGTCAGGGATCGTTAAACACTGAAGCTTTCTTT. The chain has TRBV19 and TRBJ1-1; tentative D call: TRBD1 (5 bases). CDR1 LNHDA and CDR2 SQIVND come from the germline V gene (reference sequence). Trimming stripped 4 bases from V and 2 bases from J, with 20 bases between. This CDR3 is built from 17 residues.

The chain carries TRBV6-5 and TRBJ1-2, with TRBD1 matching 8 bases. The length of the CDR3 is 15 residues. The ends lost 5 bases at V and 6 bases at J; junction bases unmatched: 11. Per the germline V gene, CDR1 is MNHEY and CDR2 is SVGAGI. The CDR3 sequence: CASSPARTGGNGYTF. The CDR3 bases are TGTGCCAGCAGTCCCGCCAGAACAGGGGGGAATGGCTACACCTTC.

This clone came up once. The genes are TRBV9 and TRBJ2-2; no clear D gene. The CDR3 runs to 15 residues. V lost 4 bases and J 2 bases, leaving 12 bases between the germline ends. Germline values: CDR1 SGDLS, CDR2 YYNGEE. CDR3 region: CASSPYLSNTGELFF. As DNA, the CDR3 is TGTGCCAGCAGCCCCTATCTTAGTAACACCGGGGAGCTGTTTTTT.

The rearrangement links TRBV2 to TRBJ1-1; D ambiguous. The CDR3 covers 14 residues. V lost 3 bases, J lost 2 bases, and 10 bases lay in between. The germline V gene has CDR1 SNHLY and CDR2 FYNNEI. CDR3 amino acids: CASSERSLNTEAFF. The CDR3 DNA sequence: TGTGCCAGCAGTGAGCGGTCTTTAAACACTGAAGCTTTCTTT.

The J gene is TRBJ2-1, the V gene TRBV5-1, with D uncertain. The germline gives CDR1 SGHRS, CDR2 YFSETQ. The CDR3 spans 13 residues. The V and J ends lost 0 bases and 10 bases respectively, with 11 bases between them. The CDR3 loop is CASSLAKLPEQFF. CDR3 sequence (DNA): TGCGCCAGCAGCTTGGCCAAACTACCAGAGCAGTTCTTC.

V usage is TRBV29-1 and J usage is TRBJ2-5; 8 bases are shared with TRBD2. Per germline, CDR1 SQVTM and CDR2 ANQGSEA. CDR3 length: 13 amino acids. The V gene end was trimmed by 6 bases and the J gene end by 4 bases; junction bases not matched to a gene: 7. CDR3 in amino acids: CSVRAGGRETQYF. CDR3 coding DNA: TGCAGCGTCAGGGCGGGAGGTCGAGAGACCCAGTACTTC.

The chain recombines TRBV30 with TRBJ2-3; 16 bases are shared with TRBD2. V lost 5 bases to trimming and J lost 1 base; unmatched junction nucleotides: 9. The CDR3 is 18 amino acids. The germline gives CDR1 GTSNPN, CDR2 SVGIG (reference sequence). The CDR3 reads CAWDQGTSGGAGTDTQYF. In DNA form, the CDR3 reads TGTGCCTGGGATCAAGGGACTAGCGGGGGGGCCGGCACAGATACGCAGTATTTT.

The chain recombines TRBV5-1 with TRBJ2-1, with TRBD2 matching 10 bases. The CDR3 is 14 amino acids. Germline V gene sequence: CDR1 SGHRS, CDR2 YFSETQ. With 2 bases clipped from V and 7 bases from J, the junction kept 3 bases outside the gene matches. The CDR3 nucleotides read TGCGCCAGCAGCTTTACGGGACTAGCGAATGAGCAGTTCTTC. Translated: CASSFTGLANEQFF.

V and J are TRBV3-1 (or the pseudogene TRBV3-2) and TRBJ2-1; TRBD2 matches at 8 bases. The CDR3 is 19 amino acids. The trim removed 1 base at V and 3 bases at J, leaving 14 bases unmatched. CDR1 LGHDT and CDR2 YNNKEL come from the germline V gene (reference sequence). CDR3 sequence: CASSQALTKRGSVYNEQFF. CDR3 nucleotide sequence: TGTGCCAGCAGCCAAGCCCTAACGAAGCGGGGGTCGGTCTACAATGAGCAGTTCTTC.

The J gene is TRBJ1-2, the V gene TRBV27; 7 bases line up with TRBD1. J gave up 8 bases and V 3 bases, and 18 bases lay outside the gene matches. The CDR3 runs to 17 residues. In germline, CDR1 is MNHEY, CDR2 SMNVEV (reference sequence). CDR3 sequence: CASSLGPWQGDVEGYTF. CDR3 sequence (DNA): TGTGCCAGCAGTTTGGGCCCTTGGCAGGGGGACGTGGAGGGCTACACCTTC.

V usage is TRBV11-3 and J usage is TRBJ2-2, with 13 positions matching TRBD2. Germline V gene sequence: CDR1 SGHNT, CDR2 YENEEA. The junction had 1 base not matched to a gene; V was cut back by 5 bases and J by 1 base. This CDR3 contains 16 residues. CDR3 bases: TGTGCCAGCAGCCGGACTAGCGGGGGGAACACCGGGGAGCTGTTTTTT. Protein sequence: CASSRTSGGNTGELFF.

The chain employs TRBV4-1 and TRBJ2-7; 15 nucleotides line up with TRBD2. Germline CDR1 reads MGHRA; CDR2 reads YSYEKL. Trimming at V came to 2 bases and at J to 4 bases, leaving 6 bases not matched to a gene. This CDR3 has 17 amino acids. CDR3 residues: CASSQSWTSGRVYEQYF. CDR3 DNA sequence: TGCGCCAGCAGCCAATCCTGGACTAGCGGGAGGGTTTACGAGCAGTACTTC.